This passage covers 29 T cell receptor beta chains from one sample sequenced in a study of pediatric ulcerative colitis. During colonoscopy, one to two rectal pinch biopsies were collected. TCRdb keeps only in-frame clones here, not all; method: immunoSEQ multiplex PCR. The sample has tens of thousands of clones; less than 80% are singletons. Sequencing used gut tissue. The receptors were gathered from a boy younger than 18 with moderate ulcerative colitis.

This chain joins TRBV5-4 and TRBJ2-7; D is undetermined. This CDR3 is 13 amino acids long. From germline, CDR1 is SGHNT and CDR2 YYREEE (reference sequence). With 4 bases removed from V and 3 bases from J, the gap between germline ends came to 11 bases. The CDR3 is CASSIEYSYEQYF. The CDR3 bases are TGTGCCAGCAGCATCGAGTACAGCTACGAGCAGTACTTC.

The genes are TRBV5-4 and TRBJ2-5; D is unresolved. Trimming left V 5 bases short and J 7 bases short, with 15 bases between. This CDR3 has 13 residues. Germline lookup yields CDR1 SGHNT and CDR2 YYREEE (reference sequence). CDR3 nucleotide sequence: TGTGCCAGCAGGCTAGACGGTGGGGTGACCCAGTACTTC. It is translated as CASRLDGGVTQYF.

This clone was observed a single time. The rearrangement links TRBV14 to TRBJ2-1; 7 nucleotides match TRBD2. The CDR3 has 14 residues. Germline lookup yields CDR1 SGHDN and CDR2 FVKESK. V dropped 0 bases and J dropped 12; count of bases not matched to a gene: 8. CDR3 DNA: TGTGCCAGCAGCCAAGATCATCGAGCGGGACGGCAGTTCTTC. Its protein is CASSQDHRAGRQFF.

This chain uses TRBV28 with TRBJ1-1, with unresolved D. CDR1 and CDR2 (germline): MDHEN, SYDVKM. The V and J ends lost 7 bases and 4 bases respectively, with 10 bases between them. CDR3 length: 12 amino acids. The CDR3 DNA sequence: TGTGCCAGCACCCCATTGGGCACTGAAGCTTTCTTT. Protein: CASTPLGTEAFF.

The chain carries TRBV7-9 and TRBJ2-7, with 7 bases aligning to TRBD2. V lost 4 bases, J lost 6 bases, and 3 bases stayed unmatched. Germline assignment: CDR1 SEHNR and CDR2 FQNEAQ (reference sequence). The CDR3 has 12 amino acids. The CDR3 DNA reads TGTGCCAGCAGCTGGACGGGGGGCGAGCAGTACTTC. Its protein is CASSWTGGEQYF.

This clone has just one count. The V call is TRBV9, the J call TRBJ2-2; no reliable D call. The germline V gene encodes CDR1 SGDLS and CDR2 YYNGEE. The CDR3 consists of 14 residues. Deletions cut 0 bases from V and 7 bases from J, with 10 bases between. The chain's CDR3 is CASSVGLGGGELFF. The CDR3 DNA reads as TGTGCCAGCAGCGTAGGGCTTGGCGGCGGGGAGCTGTTTTTT.

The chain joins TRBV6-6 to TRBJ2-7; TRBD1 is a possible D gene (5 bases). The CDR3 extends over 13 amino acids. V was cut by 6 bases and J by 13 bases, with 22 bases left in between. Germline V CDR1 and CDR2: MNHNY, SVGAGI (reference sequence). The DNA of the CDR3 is TGTGCCAGCAGCCACCCCCCCCAGGGATTTTATTACTTC. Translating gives CASSHPPQGFYYF.

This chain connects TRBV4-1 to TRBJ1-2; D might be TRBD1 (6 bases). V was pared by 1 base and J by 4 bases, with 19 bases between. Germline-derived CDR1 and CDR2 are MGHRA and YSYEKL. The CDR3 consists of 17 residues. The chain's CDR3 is CASSQVGFEGGVYGYTF. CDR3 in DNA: TGCGCCAGCAGCCAAGTCGGCTTCGAAGGGGGAGTCTATGGCTACACCTTC.

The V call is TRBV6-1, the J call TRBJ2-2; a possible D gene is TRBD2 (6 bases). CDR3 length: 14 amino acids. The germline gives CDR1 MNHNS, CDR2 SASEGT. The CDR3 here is CAYRAGSALGELFF. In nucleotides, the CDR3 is TGTGCTTATCGGGCGGGGTCCGCTCTCGGGGAGCTGTTTTTT.

DNA for the CDR3: TGTGCCAGCAGCCGAACTACTATTCTGAACTATGGCTACACCTTC. It translates to CASSRTTILNYGYTF. The chain links TRBV5-6 to TRBJ1-2; D unresolved. CDR1 and CDR2 from the germline V gene are SGHDT and YYEEEE. The V and J ends lost 4 bases and 2 bases respectively, with 15 bases between them. The CDR3 covers 15 residues.

The CDR3 nucleotides read TGTGCCTGGAGTGTAGTAGATACGCAGTATTTT. It yields the protein CAWSVVDTQYF. The chain recombines TRBV30 with TRBJ2-3; D gene ambiguous. Germline lookup yields CDR1 GTSNPN and CDR2 SVGIG (reference sequence). Trimming pared 0 bases from V and 5 bases from J, leaving 3 bases between. The CDR3 is 11 residues long.

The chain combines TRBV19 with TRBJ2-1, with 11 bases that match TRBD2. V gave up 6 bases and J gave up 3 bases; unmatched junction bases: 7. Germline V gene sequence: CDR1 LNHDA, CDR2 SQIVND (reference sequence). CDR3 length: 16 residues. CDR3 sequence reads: CASRTPSGGSYNEQFF. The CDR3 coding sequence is TGTGCCAGTAGGACACCTAGCGGGGGGAGCTACAATGAGCAGTTCTTC.

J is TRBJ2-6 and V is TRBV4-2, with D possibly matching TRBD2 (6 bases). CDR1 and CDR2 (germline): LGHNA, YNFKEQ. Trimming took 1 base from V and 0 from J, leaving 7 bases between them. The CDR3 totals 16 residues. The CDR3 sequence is CASSQGGVSGANVLTF. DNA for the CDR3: TGTGCCAGCAGCCAAGGGGGGGTCTCTGGGGCCAACGTCCTGACTTTC.

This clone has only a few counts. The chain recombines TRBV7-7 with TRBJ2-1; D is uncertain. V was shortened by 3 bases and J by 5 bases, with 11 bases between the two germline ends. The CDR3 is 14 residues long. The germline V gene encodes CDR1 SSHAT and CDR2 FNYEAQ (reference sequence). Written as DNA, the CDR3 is TGTGCCAGCAGCTTGTCAGAAGCTAACAATGAGCAGTTCTTC. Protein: CASSLSEANNEQFF.

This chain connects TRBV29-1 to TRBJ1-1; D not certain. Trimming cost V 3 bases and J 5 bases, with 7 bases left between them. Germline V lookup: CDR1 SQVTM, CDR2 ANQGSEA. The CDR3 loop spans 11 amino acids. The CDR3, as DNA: TGCAGCGTTGAGGGCCCGACTGAAGCTTTCTTT. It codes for CSVEGPTEAFF.

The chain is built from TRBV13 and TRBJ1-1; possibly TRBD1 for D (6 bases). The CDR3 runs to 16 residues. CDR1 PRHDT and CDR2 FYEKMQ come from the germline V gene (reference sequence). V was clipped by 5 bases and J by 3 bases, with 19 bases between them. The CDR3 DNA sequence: TGTGCCAGCAGCGAGAGGCGTGGGGGGGCGCACACTGAAGCTTTCTTT. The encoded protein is CASSERRGGAHTEAFF.

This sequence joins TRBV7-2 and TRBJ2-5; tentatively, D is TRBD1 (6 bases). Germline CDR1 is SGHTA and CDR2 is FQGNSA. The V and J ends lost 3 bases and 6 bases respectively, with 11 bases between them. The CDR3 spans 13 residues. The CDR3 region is CASSFGTLKTQYF. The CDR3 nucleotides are TGTGCCAGCAGCTTTGGGACACTAAAGACCCAGTACTTC. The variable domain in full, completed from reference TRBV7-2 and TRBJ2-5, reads GAGVSQSPSNKVTEKGKDVELRCDPISGHTALYWYRQSLGQGLEFLIYFQGNSAPDKSGLPSDRFSAERTGGSVSTLTIQRTQQEDSAVYLCASSFGTLKTQYFGPGTRLLVL.

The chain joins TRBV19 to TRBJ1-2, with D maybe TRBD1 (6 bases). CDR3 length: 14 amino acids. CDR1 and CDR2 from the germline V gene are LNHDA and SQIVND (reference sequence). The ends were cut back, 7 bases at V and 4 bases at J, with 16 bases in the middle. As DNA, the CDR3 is TGTGCCAGTATGCCGGGACAAAATTTCTATGGCTACACCTTC. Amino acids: CASMPGQNFYGYTF.

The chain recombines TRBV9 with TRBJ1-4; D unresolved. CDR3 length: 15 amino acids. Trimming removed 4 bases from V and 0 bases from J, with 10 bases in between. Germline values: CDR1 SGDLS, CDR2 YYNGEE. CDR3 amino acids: CASSPHTATNEKLFF. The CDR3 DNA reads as TGTGCCAGCAGCCCCCACACCGCAACTAATGAAAAACTGTTTTTT. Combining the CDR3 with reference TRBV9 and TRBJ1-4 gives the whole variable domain DSGVTQTPKHLITATGQRVTLRCSPRSGDLSVYWYQQSLDQGLQFLIQYYNGEERAKGNILERFSAQQFPDLHSELNLSSLELGDSALYFCASSPHTATNEKLFFGSGTQLSVL.

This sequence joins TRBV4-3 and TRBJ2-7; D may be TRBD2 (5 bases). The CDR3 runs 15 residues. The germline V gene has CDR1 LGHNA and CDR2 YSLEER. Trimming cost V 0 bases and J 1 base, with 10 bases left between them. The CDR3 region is CASSQDSGLSYEQYF. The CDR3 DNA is TGCGCCAGCAGCCAAGATAGTGGACTTTCCTACGAGCAGTACTTC.

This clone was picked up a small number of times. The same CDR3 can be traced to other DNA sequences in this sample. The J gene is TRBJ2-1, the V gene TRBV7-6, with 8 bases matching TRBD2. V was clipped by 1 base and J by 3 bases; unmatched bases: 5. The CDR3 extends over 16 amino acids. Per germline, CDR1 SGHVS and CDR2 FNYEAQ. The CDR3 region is CASSLGPSGGYNEQFF. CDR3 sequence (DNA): TGTGCCAGCAGCTTAGGTCCCAGCGGGGGCTACAATGAGCAGTTCTTC.

This CDR3 reads CASSRTITGSYGYTF. The CDR3 coding sequence is TGTGCCAGCAGCCGGACGATTACAGGTTCCTATGGCTACACCTTC. J is TRBJ1-2 and V is TRBV14; D is possibly TRBD1 (5 bases). The germline V gene encodes CDR1 SGHDN and CDR2 FVKESK. V was shortened by 4 bases and J by 4 bases, with 16 bases between the two germline ends. There are 15 residues in the CDR3.

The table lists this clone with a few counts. The CDR3 nucleotides are TGTGCCTGGGGACTAGCGGGAGGGCCCGGCACCGGGGAGCTGTTTTTT. Its protein is CAWGLAGGPGTGELFF. This sequence joins TRBV30 and TRBJ2-2, with TRBD2 matching 15 bases. Per the germline V gene, CDR1 is GTSNPN and CDR2 is SVGIG (reference sequence). This CDR3 is 16 amino acids long. V lost 5 bases and J lost 4; bases outside the gene matches: 5.

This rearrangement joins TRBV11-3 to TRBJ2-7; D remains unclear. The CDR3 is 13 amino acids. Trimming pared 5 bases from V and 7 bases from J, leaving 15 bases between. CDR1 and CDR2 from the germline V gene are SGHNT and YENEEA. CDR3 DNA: TGTGCCAGCAGCCCGGACCCGATGAGGGAGCAGTACTTC. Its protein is CASSPDPMREQYF.

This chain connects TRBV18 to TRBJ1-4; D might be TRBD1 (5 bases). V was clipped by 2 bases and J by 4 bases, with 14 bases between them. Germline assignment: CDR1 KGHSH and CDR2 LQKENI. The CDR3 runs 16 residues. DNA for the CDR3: TGTGCCAGCTCACCATCGGGTGACAGCTTTAATGAAAAACTGTTTTTT. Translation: CASSPSGDSFNEKLFF.

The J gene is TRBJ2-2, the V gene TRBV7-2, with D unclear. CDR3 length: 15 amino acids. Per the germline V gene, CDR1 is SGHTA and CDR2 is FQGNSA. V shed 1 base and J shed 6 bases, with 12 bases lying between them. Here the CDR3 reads CASSLGLTTSGELFF. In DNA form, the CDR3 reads TGTGCCAGCAGCTTAGGGTTGACCACCTCCGGGGAGCTGTTTTTT.

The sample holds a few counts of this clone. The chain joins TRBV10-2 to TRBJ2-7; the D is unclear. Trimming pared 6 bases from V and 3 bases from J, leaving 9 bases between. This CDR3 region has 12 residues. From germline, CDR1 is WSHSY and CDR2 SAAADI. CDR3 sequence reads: CASSPVGYEQYF. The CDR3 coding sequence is TGCGCCAGCAGCCCCGTAGGCTACGAGCAGTACTTC.

CDR3 sequence: CASSVGIQETQYF. CDR3 nucleotides: TGTGCCAGCAGCGTGGGAATACAAGAGACCCAGTACTTC. The chain is built from TRBV6-1 and TRBJ2-5; D ambiguous. Trimming removed 6 bases at V and 2 bases at J, with 10 bases between. Germline CDR1 and CDR2: MNHNS and SASEGT. The CDR3 is 13 amino acids.

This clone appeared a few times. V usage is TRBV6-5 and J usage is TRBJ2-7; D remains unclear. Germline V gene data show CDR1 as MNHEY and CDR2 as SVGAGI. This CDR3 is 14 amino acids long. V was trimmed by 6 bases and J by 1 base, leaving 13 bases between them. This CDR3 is CASRFSAVSYEQYF. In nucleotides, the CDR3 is TGTGCCAGCAGATTTTCGGCGGTGTCCTACGAGCAGTACTTC.